The T cell receptor beta chain under discussion was sequenced for a study of blood T cells in healthy people across ages. This clonotype was seen more than once but under ten times. The extraction recovered at least 6 micrograms of total RNA per sample. Through a sample-barcoded 5' primer and a J-beta primer mix, a second PCR was run for roughly 6 to 11 cycles. TCRdb ran MiXCR on the 5' RACE reads and lists one entry per CDR3 protein. The table lists approximately 290,000 distinct CDR3 sequences, roughly 26% of them singletons. With 4 bases removed from V and 4 bases from J, the gap between germline ends came to 6 bases. Germline V gene lookup returns CDR1 SGHTA and CDR2 FQGNSA. The CDR3 has 12 residues.

This chain joins TRBV7-2 and TRBJ2-3; D is uncertain. The specimen sequenced was blood. This receptor was identified in a woman in her seventies in good health. Written as DNA, the CDR3 is TGTGCCAGCAGCTCCCAGGCAGATACGCAGTATTTT. Translated, it gives CASSSQADTQYF. The whole variable domain, remainder taken from reference TRBV7-2 and TRBJ2-3, is GAGVSQSPSNKVTEKGKDVELRCDPISGHTALYWYRQSLGQGLEFLIYFQGNSAPDKSGLPSDRFSAERTGGSVSTLTIQRTQQEDSAVYLCASSSQADTQYFGPGTRLTVL.